These 10 T cell receptor beta chains originate from one sample sequenced in a study of T cell responses to AZD1222 COVID-19 vaccine. The method was immunoSEQ multiplex PCR; TCRdb's version includes in-frame clones alone and lacks a portion of them. The table has 150,000 to 200,000 clones, 94% seen once; the top ten hold around 1.5%. The sample consisted of peripheral blood, taken 28 days after the second AZD1222 dose. The receptors derive from an adult who received the AZD1222 COVID-19 vaccine.

The V call is TRBV6-1, the J call TRBJ1-1; a weak D match, TRBD1 (5 bases). Trimming pared 1 base from V and 3 bases from J, leaving 12 bases between. CDR1 is MNHNS and CDR2 is SASEGT in the germline V gene. The CDR3 totals 15 residues. CDR3 coding DNA: TGTGCCAGCAGTGAAGGGGGCCCATGGGACACTGAAGCTTTCTTT. This gives the protein CASSEGGPWDTEAFF.

The chain links TRBV21-1 to TRBJ1-1. TRBV21-1 is reported as a pseudogene. The CDR3 covers 13 residues. CDR3 in amino acids: CASSGGTGTEAFF. In nucleotides, the CDR3 is TGTGCCAGCAGCGGTGGGACGGGCACTGAAGCTTTCTTT.

The J gene is TRBJ2-7, the V gene TRBV19; 8 nucleotides agree with TRBD1. Germline-derived CDR1 and CDR2 are LNHDA and SQIVND (reference sequence). The CDR3 consists of 15 residues. V lost 2 bases and J lost 2; bases outside the gene matches: 5. The CDR3 nucleotides are TGTGCCAGTAGTATATCTGGGACAGGACCCTACGAGCAGTACTTC. Translation: CASSISGTGPYEQYF.

The chain combines TRBV20-1 with TRBJ2-1; weak D call: TRBD2 (6 bases). The CDR3 covers 16 residues. Looked up from germline, CDR1 is DFQATT and CDR2 is SNEGSKA (reference sequence). V was cut by 3 bases and J by 4 bases, with 19 bases left in between. CDR3 sequence: CSASLYPEGTYNEQFF. CDR3 nucleotides: TGCAGTGCTAGTTTATACCCGGAGGGGACGTACAATGAGCAGTTCTTC.

V usage is TRBV28 and J usage is TRBJ1-6; D may be TRBD1 (6 bases). The CDR3 extends over 18 amino acids. CDR1 and CDR2 (germline): MDHEN, SYDVKM. V shed 6 bases and J shed 6 bases, with 24 bases lying between them. CDR3 region: CASSRGKVTGWANSPLHF. The DNA of the CDR3 is TGTGCCAGCAGCCGAGGGAAGGTAACAGGGTGGGCTAATTCACCCCTCCACTTT.

V and J are TRBV6-5 and TRBJ1-5, with 9 bases lining up with TRBD1. The CDR3 loop spans 15 amino acids. V dropped 4 bases and J dropped 0; count of bases not matched to a gene: 1. Germline V gene data show CDR1 as MNHEY and CDR2 as SVGAGI. The CDR3 protein is CASSLTGGSNQPQHF. The CDR3, as DNA: TGTGCCAGCAGTTTGACAGGGGGTAGCAATCAGCCCCAGCATTTT.

In regard to this clone: The sample carries other DNA sequences with the same CDR3. The V call is TRBV7-2, the J call TRBJ2-3; unclear D gene. Trimming removed 0 bases at V and 6 bases at J, with 1 base between. CDR1 is SGHTA, CDR2 FQGNSA, per germline. The CDR3 length is 11 residues. In DNA form, the CDR3 reads TGTGCCAGCAGCTTAGCCGATACGCAGTATTTT. Its protein is CASSLADTQYF.

V usage is TRBV18 and J usage is TRBJ2-7; 7 nucleotides line up with TRBD2. From germline, CDR1 is KGHSH and CDR2 LQKENI. Unmatched junction bases numbered 10, after V lost 0 bases and J lost 5 bases. This CDR3 region has 16 residues. The DNA for the CDR3 is TGTGCCAGCTCACCACCGAATTCGGCTAGCGGCCACGAGCAGTACTTC. It translates to CASSPPNSASGHEQYF.

The gene calls are TRBV6-5 and TRBJ1-3; D unresolved. The CDR3 has 14 amino acids. The V end lost 5 bases, the J end lost 4 bases, and 12 bases lay between the germline ends. In germline, CDR1 is MNHEY, CDR2 SVGAGI. The CDR3 reads CASSKIGAGNTIYF. CDR3 sequence (DNA): TGTGCCAGCAGTAAGATAGGTGCGGGAAACACCATATATTTT.

The chain recombines TRBV5-1 with TRBJ1-1; tentatively, D is TRBD1 (6 bases). Germline assignment: CDR1 SGHRS and CDR2 YFSETQ. This CDR3 contains 14 residues. V lost 0 bases and J lost 4, with 10 bases in between. CDR3 nucleotides: TGCGCCAGCAGCTTGGGGCAGGGGTCCACTGAAGCTTTCTTT. It specifies CASSLGQGSTEAFF.